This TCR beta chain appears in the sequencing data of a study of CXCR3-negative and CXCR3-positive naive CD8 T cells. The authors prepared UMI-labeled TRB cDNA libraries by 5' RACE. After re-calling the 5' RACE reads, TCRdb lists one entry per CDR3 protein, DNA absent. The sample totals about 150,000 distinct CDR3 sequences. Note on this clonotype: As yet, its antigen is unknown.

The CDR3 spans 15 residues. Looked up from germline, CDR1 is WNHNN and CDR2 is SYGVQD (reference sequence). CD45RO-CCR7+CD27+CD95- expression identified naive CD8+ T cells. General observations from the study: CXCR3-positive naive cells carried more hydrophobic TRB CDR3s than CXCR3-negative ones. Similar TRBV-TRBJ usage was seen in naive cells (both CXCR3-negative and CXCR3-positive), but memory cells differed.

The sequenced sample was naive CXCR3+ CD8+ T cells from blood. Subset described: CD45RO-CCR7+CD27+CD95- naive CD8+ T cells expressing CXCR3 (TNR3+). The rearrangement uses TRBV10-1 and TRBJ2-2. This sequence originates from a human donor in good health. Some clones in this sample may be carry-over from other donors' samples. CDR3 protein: CASSGAVINTGELFF.